A selection of T cell receptor beta chains follows, all from one sample in a study of cytomegalovirus exposure and HLA in healthy donors. TCRdb's table, derived via immunoSEQ multiplex PCR, lists solely in-frame clones and lacks some. Found here are roughly 190,000 clones, around 80% of them singletons; the top ten hold about 1.7%. Sequencing was performed on PBMCs. The origin of the receptors is a man between 18 and 29 years old in good health and CMV-seronegative. Both conserved end residues are part of each CDR3. Each record gives: CDR3 protein, CDR3 DNA, J gene, D gene, clone size, V gene. The D gene is left open where the match is weak. Clone size is stated in some rows and not others, as once, few, many or a class when expanded.

cdr3_aa: CASSGSGGRVEQFF
cdr3_nt: TGTGCCAGTAGTGGCTCGGGCGGGAGGGTTGAGCAGTTCTTC
j_call: TRBJ2-1
d_call: TRBD2
clone_size: NA
v_call: TRBV19

cdr3_aa: CASSLTSGGRYNEQFF
cdr3_nt: TGTGCCAGCAGTCTCACTAGCGGGGGGAGGTACAATGAGCAGTTCTTC
j_call: TRBJ2-1
d_call: TRBD2
clone_size: NA
v_call: TRBV2

cdr3_aa: CASSTRQAGEQYF
cdr3_nt: TGTGCCAGCAGCACCAGACAAGCAGGCGAGCAGTACTTC
j_call: TRBJ2-7
d_call: NA
clone_size: NA
v_call: TRBV7-2

cdr3_aa: CASSVGGNTEQYF
cdr3_nt: TGTGCCAGCAGCGTAGGCGGAAATACCGAGCAGTACTTC
j_call: TRBJ2-7
d_call: NA
clone_size: NA
v_call: TRBV9

cdr3_aa: CASSQVPSRPQPQHF
cdr3_nt: TGTGCCAGCAGCCAAGTCCCCAGCAGGCCTCAGCCCCAGCATTTT
j_call: TRBJ1-5
d_call: NA
clone_size: NA
v_call: TRBV4-2

cdr3_aa: CASSYRGSVYEQYF
cdr3_nt: TGTGCCAGCAGCTACAGGGGCAGTGTCTACGAGCAGTACTTC
j_call: TRBJ2-7
d_call: TRBD1
clone_size: NA
v_call: TRBV5-4

cdr3_aa: CASRTPGTRYNEQFF
cdr3_nt: TGTGCCAGCAGAACCCCGGGGACTAGGTACAATGAGCAGTTCTTC
j_call: TRBJ2-1
d_call: TRBD2
clone_size: few
v_call: TRBV11-2

cdr3_aa: CASIRTSGSGEQYF
cdr3_nt: TGTGCCAGCATCCGGACTAGCGGGAGCGGCGAGCAGTACTTC
j_call: TRBJ2-7
d_call: TRBD2
clone_size: NA
v_call: TRBV6-1

cdr3_aa: CASSSGAGGPRGWNEQYF
cdr3_nt: TGTGCCAGCAGCTCTGGGGCGGGAGGGCCTAGGGGATGGAACGAGCAGTACTTC
j_call: TRBJ2-7
d_call: TRBD2
clone_size: NA
v_call: TRBV5-4

cdr3_aa: CASSLGRTGGSEAFF
cdr3_nt: TGTGCCAGCAGCTTGGGCCGGACAGGGGGCAGTGAAGCTTTCTTT
j_call: TRBJ1-1
d_call: TRBD1
clone_size: NA
v_call: TRBV5-6

cdr3_aa: CASSSSSGANVLTF
cdr3_nt: TGTGCCAGCAGCTCCTCTTCTGGGGCCAACGTCCTGACTTTC
j_call: TRBJ2-6
d_call: NA
clone_size: NA
v_call: TRBV11-1

cdr3_aa: CASSQGYGAGGSDTQYF
cdr3_nt: TGCGCCAGCAGCCAAGGATATGGAGCGGGGGGTTCAGATACGCAGTATTTT
j_call: TRBJ2-3
d_call: TRBD2
clone_size: NA
v_call: TRBV4-3

cdr3_aa: CASSYSAGAGDEQFF
cdr3_nt: TGTGCCAGCAGTTACTCGGCGGGAGCAGGGGATGAGCAGTTCTTC
j_call: TRBJ2-1
d_call: NA
clone_size: NA
v_call: TRBV6-5

cdr3_aa: CASSLRQGNTEAFF
cdr3_nt: TGTGCCAGCAGCTTAAGACAGGGCAACACTGAAGCTTTCTTT
j_call: TRBJ1-1
d_call: TRBD1
clone_size: NA
v_call: TRBV7-9

cdr3_aa: CASRTTLGLYEQYF
cdr3_nt: TGTGCCAGCAGGACCACCCTCGGACTTTACGAGCAGTACTTC
j_call: TRBJ2-7
d_call: NA
clone_size: NA
v_call: TRBV5-5

cdr3_aa: CASRGVNEKLFF
cdr3_nt: TGCGCCAGCAGAGGGGTTAATGAAAAACTGTTTTTT
j_call: TRBJ1-4
d_call: NA
clone_size: NA
v_call: TRBV4-3

cdr3_aa: CASSVAGSRGDTQYF
cdr3_nt: TGTGCCAGCAGCGTAGCCGGCTCCAGGGGGGATACGCAGTATTTT
j_call: TRBJ2-3
d_call: TRBD1
clone_size: NA
v_call: TRBV9

cdr3_aa: CASGLGTGVYQETQYF
cdr3_nt: TGTGCTAGTGGTTTGGGGACAGGGGTGTACCAAGAGACCCAGTACTTC
j_call: TRBJ2-5
d_call: TRBD1
clone_size: once
v_call: TRBV12-5

cdr3_aa: CASSRDRDNQPQHF
cdr3_nt: TGTGCCAGCAGCCGGGACAGGGACAATCAGCCCCAGCATTTT
j_call: TRBJ1-5
d_call: TRBD1
clone_size: NA
v_call: TRBV5-6

cdr3_aa: CASSLPHSSGGAPNEQFF
cdr3_nt: TGCGCCAGCAGCCTACCCCATTCTAGCGGGGGGGCCCCCAATGAGCAGTTCTTC
j_call: TRBJ2-1
d_call: TRBD2
clone_size: NA
v_call: TRBV5-1

cdr3_aa: CASSPPGWPGNTIYF
cdr3_nt: TGTGCCAGCAGCCCGCCGGGGTGGCCTGGAAACACCATATATTTT
j_call: TRBJ1-3
d_call: NA
clone_size: NA
v_call: TRBV5-8

cdr3_aa: CASSLGQGGDTQYF
cdr3_nt: TGTGCCAGCAGCTTAGGGCAGGGAGGAGATACGCAGTATTTT
j_call: TRBJ2-3
d_call: NA
clone_size: NA
v_call: TRBV7-9

cdr3_aa: CASSKVGGWDEQFF
cdr3_nt: TGTGCCAGCAGCAAAGTGGGGGGTTGGGATGAGCAGTTCTTC
j_call: TRBJ2-1
d_call: NA
clone_size: NA
v_call: TRBV21-1

cdr3_aa: CAWRKGGTGYGTQYF
cdr3_nt: TGTGCCTGGAGGAAAGGGGGGACAGGGTACGGTACGCAGTATTTT
j_call: TRBJ2-3
d_call: TRBD1
clone_size: NA
v_call: TRBV30

cdr3_aa: CSVGTMREQYF
cdr3_nt: TGCAGCGTCGGAACCATGAGGGAGCAGTACTTC
j_call: TRBJ2-7
d_call: NA
clone_size: NA
v_call: TRBV29-1

cdr3_aa: CASSQGTDLSEQYF
cdr3_nt: TGTGCCAGCAGCCAGGGGACCGATCTCTCCGAGCAGTACTTC
j_call: TRBJ2-7
d_call: NA
clone_size: few
v_call: TRBV27

cdr3_aa: CASSLAGLAGDEQFF
cdr3_nt: TGTGCCAGCAGCTTAGCGGGACTAGCGGGAGATGAGCAGTTCTTC
j_call: TRBJ2-1
d_call: TRBD2
clone_size: NA
v_call: TRBV7-6

cdr3_aa: CASSLGWGLAGGSDEQFF
cdr3_nt: TGTGCCAGCAGTTTAGGGTGGGGACTAGCGGGAGGTTCGGACGAGCAGTTCTTC
j_call: TRBJ2-1
d_call: TRBD2
clone_size: NA
v_call: TRBV27

cdr3_aa: CASAPRAADEQFF
cdr3_nt: TGTGCCAGCGCGCCGAGGGCGGCCGATGAGCAGTTCTTC
j_call: TRBJ2-1
d_call: NA
clone_size: NA
v_call: TRBV6-6

cdr3_aa: CASRAGVSDTQYF
cdr3_nt: TGTGCCAGCAGAGCGGGGGTATCAGATACGCAGTATTTT
j_call: TRBJ2-3
d_call: TRBD2
clone_size: NA
v_call: TRBV6-4

cdr3_aa: CASSQTSLNEQFF
cdr3_nt: TGTGCCAGCAGTCAGACTAGTCTCAATGAGCAGTTCTTC
j_call: TRBJ2-1
d_call: NA
clone_size: NA
v_call: TRBV28

cdr3_aa: CASSPGQGTYNEQFF
cdr3_nt: TGCGCCAGCAGCCCGGGACAGGGAACCTACAATGAGCAGTTCTTC
j_call: TRBJ2-1
d_call: TRBD1
clone_size: few
v_call: TRBV5-1

cdr3_aa: CASSPTDRGSYTF
cdr3_nt: TGTGCCAGCAGCCCGACGGACAGGGGAAGCTACACCTTC
j_call: TRBJ1-2
d_call: TRBD1
clone_size: NA
v_call: TRBV6-6

cdr3_aa: CASSYRTGGVGYTEAFF
cdr3_nt: TGTGCCAGCAGCTACCGGACAGGGGGAGTTGGGTACACTGAAGCTTTCTTT
j_call: TRBJ1-1
d_call: TRBD1
clone_size: NA
v_call: TRBV5-4

cdr3_aa: CASSIGVAGGIEQFF
cdr3_nt: TGTGCCAGTAGTATAGGGGTAGCGGGAGGAATTGAGCAGTTCTTC
j_call: TRBJ2-1
d_call: TRBD2
clone_size: NA
v_call: TRBV19

cdr3_aa: CASSYTPTDTQYF
cdr3_nt: TGCGCCAGCAGCTATACACCCACAGATACGCAGTATTTT
j_call: TRBJ2-3
d_call: NA
clone_size: NA
v_call: TRBV5-1

cdr3_aa: CAISGGGLAGYTF
cdr3_nt: TGTGCCATCAGCGGGGGGGGGTTGGCTGGCTACACCTTC
j_call: TRBJ1-2
d_call: NA
clone_size: NA
v_call: TRBV10-3

cdr3_aa: CASSLWRDRPYEQYF
cdr3_nt: TGCGCCAGCAGCTTGTGGAGGGACAGACCCTACGAGCAGTACTTC
j_call: TRBJ2-7
d_call: NA
clone_size: NA
v_call: TRBV5-1

cdr3_aa: CASSRSGTSGGLQYF
cdr3_nt: TGTGCCAGTAGCCGAAGCGGGACTAGCGGGGGCCTACAGTACTTC
j_call: TRBJ2-4
d_call: TRBD2
clone_size: NA
v_call: TRBV19

cdr3_aa: CASSFVLAGRSDTQYF
cdr3_nt: TGTGCCAGCAGCTTCGTCCTAGCGGGAAGGTCAGATACGCAGTATTTT
j_call: TRBJ2-3
d_call: TRBD2
clone_size: NA
v_call: TRBV13

cdr3_aa: CASSIVLAREQYF
cdr3_nt: TGTGCCAGTAGTATCGTACTAGCGCGGGAGCAGTACTTC
j_call: TRBJ2-7
d_call: TRBD2
clone_size: once
v_call: TRBV19